This T cell receptor (beta chain) was profiled in a study of cytomegalovirus exposure and HLA in healthy donors. Primers for the PCR totalled 60 Vbeta and 13 Jbeta. Here immunoSEQ multiplex PCR was the method, and the copy in TCRdb shows in-frame clones only, minus some. The sample has about 150,000 clones, over 70% seen once. The sequence was collected from a woman aged 40-49 years in good health and CMV-seronegative. Source material: PBMCs.

CDR3 amino acids: CASRRDRGNHNEQFF. As DNA, the CDR3 is TGTGCCAGCAGAAGGGACAGGGGGAACCACAATGAGCAGTTCTTC. The chain recombines TRBV6-6 with TRBJ2-1, with 11 nucleotides matching TRBD1. The CDR3 extends over 15 amino acids. Trimming took 6 bases from V and 5 from J; bases not matched to a gene: 6. The V gene's germline CDR1 is MNHNY and CDR2 SVGAGI (reference sequence).